Reported below is one T cell receptor beta chain. Its antigen is as yet unknown. Assay execution took place at the deep level. Sequenced by immunoSEQ multiplex PCR; TCRdb stores in-frame clones only, minus some. The sample records about 1 million clones, around 76% being singletons. The sample belongs to a study of shared clonotypes between healthy human individuals. Findings of the study overall: Clonotype sharing among the donors was expected to vary with sequencing depth.

Splitting of CD4+ cells produced CD45RA+ naive and CD45RA-negative memory subsets. Germline V gene data show CDR1 as KGHSH and CDR2 as LQKENI. Trimming shortened V by 1 base and J by 1 base, and 13 bases separated the two germline ends. CDR3 length: 17 residues. The chain employs TRBV18 and TRBJ2-2; D is undetermined. Sequenced material: memory CD4+ T cells sorted from blood. Subset here: CD45RA-negative fraction. This receptor was obtained from a man younger than 30 in good health. CDR3 sequence (DNA): TGTGCCAGCTCACCACTAGCTCTTGGATTGAACACCGGGGAGCTGTTTTTT. Protein sequence: CASSPLALGLNTGELFF. Using reference TRBV18 and TRBJ2-2 for the parts outside the CDR3, the full variable domain is NAGVMQNPRHLVRRRGQEARLRCSPMKGHSHVYWYRQLPEEGLKFMVYLQKENIIDESGMPKERFSAEFPKEGPSILRIQQVVRGDSAAYFCASSPLALGLNTGELFFGEGSRLTVL.